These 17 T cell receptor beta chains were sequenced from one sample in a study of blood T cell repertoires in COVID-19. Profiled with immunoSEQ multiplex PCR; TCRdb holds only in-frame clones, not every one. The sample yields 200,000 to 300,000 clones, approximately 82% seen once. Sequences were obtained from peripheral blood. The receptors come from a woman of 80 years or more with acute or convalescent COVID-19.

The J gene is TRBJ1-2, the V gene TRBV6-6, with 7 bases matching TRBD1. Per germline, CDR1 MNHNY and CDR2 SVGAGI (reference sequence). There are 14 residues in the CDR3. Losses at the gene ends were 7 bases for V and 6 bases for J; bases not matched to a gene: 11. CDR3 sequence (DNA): TGTGCCAGCACAAGACAGGGTAACCGCCATGGCTACACCTTC. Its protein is CASTRQGNRHGYTF.

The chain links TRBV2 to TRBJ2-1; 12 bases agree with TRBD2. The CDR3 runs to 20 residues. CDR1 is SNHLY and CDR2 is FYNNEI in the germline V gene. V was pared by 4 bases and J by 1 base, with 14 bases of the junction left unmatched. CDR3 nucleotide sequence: TGTGCCAGCAGTGGTTTTTCTCCTAGCGGGAGGGCCGGGTCCTACAATGAGCAGTTCTTC. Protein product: CASSGFSPSGRAGSYNEQFF.

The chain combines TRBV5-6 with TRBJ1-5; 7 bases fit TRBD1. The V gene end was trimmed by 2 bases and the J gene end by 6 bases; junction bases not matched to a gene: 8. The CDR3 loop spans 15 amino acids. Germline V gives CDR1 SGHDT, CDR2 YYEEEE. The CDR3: CASSFGEGARQPQHF. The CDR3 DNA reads TGTGCCAGCAGCTTTGGTGAGGGGGCGCGTCAGCCCCAGCATTTT.

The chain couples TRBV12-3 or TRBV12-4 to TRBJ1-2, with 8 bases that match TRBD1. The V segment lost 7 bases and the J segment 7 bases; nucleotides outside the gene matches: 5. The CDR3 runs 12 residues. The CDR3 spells CASNGQGRGYTF. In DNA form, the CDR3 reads TGTGCCAGCAACGGACAGGGTCGTGGCTACACCTTC.

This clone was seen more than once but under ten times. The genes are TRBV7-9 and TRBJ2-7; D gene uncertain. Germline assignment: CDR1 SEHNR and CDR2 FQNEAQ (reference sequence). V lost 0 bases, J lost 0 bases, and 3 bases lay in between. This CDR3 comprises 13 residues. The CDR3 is CASSLALSYEQYF. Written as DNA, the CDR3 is TGTGCCAGCAGCTTAGCCCTCTCCTACGAGCAGTACTTC.

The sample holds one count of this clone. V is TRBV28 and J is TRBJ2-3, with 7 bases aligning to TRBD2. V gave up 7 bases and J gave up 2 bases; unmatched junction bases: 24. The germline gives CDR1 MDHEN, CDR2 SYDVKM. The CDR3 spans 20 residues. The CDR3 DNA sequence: TGTGCCAGCAAGTTAAGGGGAGGAATCGCGACTAGCCGCGACACAGATACGCAGTATTTT. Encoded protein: CASKLRGGIATSRDTDTQYF.

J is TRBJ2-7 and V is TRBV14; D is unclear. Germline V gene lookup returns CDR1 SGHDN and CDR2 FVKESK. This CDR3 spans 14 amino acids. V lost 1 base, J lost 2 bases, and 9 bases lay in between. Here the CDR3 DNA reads TGTGCCAGCAGCCAAGTTGACTGGGCCTACGAGCAGTACTTC. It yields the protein CASSQVDWAYEQYF.

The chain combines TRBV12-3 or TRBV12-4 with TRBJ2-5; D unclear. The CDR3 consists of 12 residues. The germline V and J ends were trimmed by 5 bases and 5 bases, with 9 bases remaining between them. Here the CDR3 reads CASSATYETQYF. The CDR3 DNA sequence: TGTGCCAGCAGTGCGACTTATGAGACCCAGTACTTC.

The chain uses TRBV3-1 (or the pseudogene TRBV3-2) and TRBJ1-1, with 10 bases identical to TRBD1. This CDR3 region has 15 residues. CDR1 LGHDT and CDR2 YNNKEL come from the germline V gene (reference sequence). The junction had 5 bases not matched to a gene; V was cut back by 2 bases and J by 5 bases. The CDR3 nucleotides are TGTGCCAGCAGCCAATCGGGACAGGGGAGGACTGAAGCTTTCTTT. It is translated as CASSQSGQGRTEAFF.

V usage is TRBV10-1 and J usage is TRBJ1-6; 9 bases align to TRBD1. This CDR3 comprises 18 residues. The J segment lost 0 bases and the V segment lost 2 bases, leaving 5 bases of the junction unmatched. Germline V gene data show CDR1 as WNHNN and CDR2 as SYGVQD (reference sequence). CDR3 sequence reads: CASSERTGASSYNSPLHF. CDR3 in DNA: TGCGCCAGCAGTGAGAGGACAGGGGCGAGCTCCTATAATTCACCCCTCCACTTT.

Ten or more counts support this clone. The CDR3: CASSTGTSGADTQYF. CDR3 nucleotides: TGTGCCAGCAGCACCGGGACTAGCGGGGCAGATACGCAGTATTTT. This sequence joins TRBV6-2 or TRBV6-3 and TRBJ2-3; 13 bases fit TRBD2. The CDR3 sequence is 15 residues long. With V trimmed by 6 bases and J by 4 bases, 4 bases remained unmatched. The germline V gene has CDR1 MNHEY and CDR2 SVGEGT.

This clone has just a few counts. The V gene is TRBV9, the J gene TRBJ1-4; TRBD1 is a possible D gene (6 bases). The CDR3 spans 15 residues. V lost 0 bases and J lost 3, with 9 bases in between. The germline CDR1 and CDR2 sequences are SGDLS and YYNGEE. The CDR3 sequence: CASSVGGLANEKLFF. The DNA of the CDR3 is TGTGCCAGCAGCGTAGGGGGGCTTGCTAATGAAAAACTGTTTTTT.

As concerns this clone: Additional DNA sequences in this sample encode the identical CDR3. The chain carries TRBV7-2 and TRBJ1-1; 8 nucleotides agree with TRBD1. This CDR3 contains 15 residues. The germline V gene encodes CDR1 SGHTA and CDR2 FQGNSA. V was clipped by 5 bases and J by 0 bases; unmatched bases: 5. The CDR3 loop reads CASSPRTGMNTEAFF. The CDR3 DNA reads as TGTGCCAGCAGCCCAAGGACAGGGATGAACACTGAAGCTTTCTTT.

CDR3 in amino acids: CASSQDTGTNSPLHF. The CDR3 DNA is TGTGCCAGCAGCCAAGATACAGGGACAAATTCACCCCTCCACTTT. The chain combines TRBV4-2 with TRBJ1-6, with D tentatively TRBD1 (6 bases). Germline-derived CDR1 and CDR2 are LGHNA and YNFKEQ. The germline V and J ends were trimmed by 0 bases and 7 bases, with 10 bases remaining between them. The CDR3 spans 15 residues.

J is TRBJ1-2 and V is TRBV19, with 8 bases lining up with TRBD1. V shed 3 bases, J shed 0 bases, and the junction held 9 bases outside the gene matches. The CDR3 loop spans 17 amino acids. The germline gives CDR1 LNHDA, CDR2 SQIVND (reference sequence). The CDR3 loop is CASSIRGTGYTNYGYTF. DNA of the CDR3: TGTGCCAGTAGTATTCGAGGGACAGGCTACACTAACTATGGCTACACCTTC.

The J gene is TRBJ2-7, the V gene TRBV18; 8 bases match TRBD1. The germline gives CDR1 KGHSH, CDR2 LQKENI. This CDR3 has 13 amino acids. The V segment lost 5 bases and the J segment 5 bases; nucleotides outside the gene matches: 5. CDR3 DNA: TGTGCCAGCTCAGGACAGGGTTTACACGAGCAGTACTTC. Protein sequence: CASSGQGLHEQYF.

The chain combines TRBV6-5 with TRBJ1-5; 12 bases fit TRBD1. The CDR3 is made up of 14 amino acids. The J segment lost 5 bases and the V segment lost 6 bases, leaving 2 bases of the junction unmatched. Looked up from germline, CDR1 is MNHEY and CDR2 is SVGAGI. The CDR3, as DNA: TGTGCCAGCAGGGGACAGGGGGCCTATCAGCCCCAGCATTTT. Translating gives CASRGQGAYQPQHF.